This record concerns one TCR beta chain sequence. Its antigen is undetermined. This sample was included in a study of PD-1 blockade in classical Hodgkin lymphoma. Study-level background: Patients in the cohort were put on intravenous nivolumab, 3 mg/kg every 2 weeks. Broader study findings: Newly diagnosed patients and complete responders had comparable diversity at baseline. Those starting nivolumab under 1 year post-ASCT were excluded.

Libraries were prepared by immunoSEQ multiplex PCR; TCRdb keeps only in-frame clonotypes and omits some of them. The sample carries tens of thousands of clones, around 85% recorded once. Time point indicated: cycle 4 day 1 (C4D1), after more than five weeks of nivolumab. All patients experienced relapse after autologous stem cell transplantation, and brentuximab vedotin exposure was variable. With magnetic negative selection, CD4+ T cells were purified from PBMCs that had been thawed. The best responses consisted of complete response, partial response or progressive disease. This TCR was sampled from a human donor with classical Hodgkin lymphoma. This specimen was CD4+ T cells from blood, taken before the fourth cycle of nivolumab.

The CDR3 loop reads CASSIGQGGNQPQHF. The CDR3 coding sequence is TGTGCCAGTAGTATCGGACAGGGAGGCAATCAGCCCCAGCATTTT. The chain has TRBV19 and TRBJ1-5; 8 bases agree with TRBD1. The CDR3 is 15 residues long. The J segment lost 2 bases and the V segment lost 3 bases, leaving 3 bases of the junction unmatched. Germline V lookup: CDR1 LNHDA, CDR2 SQIVND (reference sequence).